These 7 T cell receptor beta chains originate from one sample sequenced in a study of blood T cell repertoires in COVID-19. Data came from immunoSEQ multiplex PCR; TCRdb stores just in-frame clones and leaves some out. The repertoire includes roughly 400,000 clones, roughly 92% of them detected once, and more than 0.85% sits in the top ten. Sample: PBMCs or T cells enriched from blood (not recorded which). Every receptor here comes from a woman aged 40 to 55 who had been exposed to COVID-19.

The chain recombines TRBV5-4 with TRBJ1-1; D is ambiguous. The germline gives CDR1 SGHNT, CDR2 YYREEE (reference sequence). The CDR3 spans 14 residues. Trimming pared 3 bases from V and 5 bases from J, leaving 14 bases between. CDR3 DNA: TGTGCCAGCAGCTACCGTTACCAGAGGACTGAAGCTTTCTTT. It yields the protein CASSYRYQRTEAFF.

This clone was seen only once. The chain is built from TRBV10-3 and TRBJ2-1; 12 bases agree with TRBD2. Germline V CDR1 and CDR2: ENHRY, SYGVKD. V lost 4 bases to trimming and J lost 6 bases; unmatched junction nucleotides: 10. This CDR3 has 17 amino acids. CDR3 residues: CAISVSASGGAINEQFF. CDR3 nucleotides: TGTGCCATCAGTGTGTCGGCTAGCGGGGGGGCGATCAATGAGCAGTTCTTC.

The chain joins TRBV5-1 to TRBJ1-1; a weak D match, TRBD1 (6 bases). CDR3 length: 13 amino acids. Germline V gene sequence: CDR1 SGHRS, CDR2 YFSETQ. The V end was cut by 7 bases, the J end by 6 bases, with 16 bases between. The CDR3 DNA follows: TGCGCCAGCGCTGTCGGGGGGGCTCCTGAAGCTTTCTTT. This translates into CASAVGGAPEAFF.

The chain couples TRBV18 to TRBJ2-1, with 15 bases identical to TRBD2. Germline V gene data show CDR1 as KGHSH and CDR2 as LQKENI. V shed 2 bases, J shed 9 bases, and the junction held 14 bases outside the gene matches. The CDR3 has 19 residues. CDR3 coding DNA: TGTGCCAGCTCACCAAAACGGGACAGGGGACTAGCGGGAGGCACTGAGCAGTTCTTC. Protein product: CASSPKRDRGLAGGTEQFF.

This sequence joins TRBV10-3 and TRBJ1-2; D call uncertain. The germline V and J ends were trimmed by 6 bases and 3 bases, with 14 bases remaining between them. The CDR3 is 14 amino acids. Germline values: CDR1 ENHRY, CDR2 SYGVKD. CDR3 nucleotides: TGTGCCATCAGGGGCGGCGGGCCCCACTATGGCTACACCTTC. Its translation is CAIRGGGPHYGYTF.

This chain uses TRBV4-2 with TRBJ1-6; D not resolved. Germline V gene lookup returns CDR1 LGHNA and CDR2 YNFKEQ. The V end was cut by 4 bases, the J end by 4 bases, with 20 bases between. The CDR3 sequence is 18 residues long. The CDR3 nucleotides read TGTGCCAGCAGCCTCGATAGGACTGAGACGGGATATAATTCACCCCTCCACTTT. Translation: CASSLDRTETGYNSPLHF.

This clone is a singleton in its sample. V is TRBV30 and J is TRBJ2-5; 8 bases line up with TRBD1. This CDR3 is built from 15 residues. J was trimmed by 3 bases and V by 5 bases; bases with no gene match: 11. Germline V CDR1 and CDR2: GTSNPN, SVGIG (reference sequence). CDR3 loop: CAWQRQGMGEETQYF. The CDR3 DNA reads TGTGCCTGGCAGAGACAGGGGATGGGTGAAGAGACCCAGTACTTC.